This T cell receptor (beta chain) was captured in a study of shared clonotypes between healthy human individuals. Study-level background: Samples came from two female and a few male donors aged 18 to 49. Study observations and caveats: Limited genetic and exposure-history diversity came from having few donors.

Healthy adults negative for HIV, lacking recent acute infections or vaccinations, served as donors. Using ten immunoSEQ deep assay plates, investigators sequenced unsorted PBMC DNA. Clones were sequenced by immunoSEQ multiplex PCR, and TCRdb holds only the in-frame ones, with some missing. The repertoire holds about half a million clones, over 60% seen once, with around 12% in the top ten. In regard to this clone: The antigen is undetermined.

Germline V gives CDR1 SGHRS, CDR2 YFSETQ. Trimming shortened V by 0 bases and J by 5 bases, and 15 bases separated the two germline ends. This CDR3 has 16 amino acids. Sequencing was carried out using PBMCs. The gene calls are TRBV5-1 and TRBJ2-1; either TRBD1 or TRBD2 may fit D (7 bases each). The source is a woman in her forties in good health. Some clones in this sample may be carry-over from other donors' samples. CDR3 sequence reads: CASSLVSGTADNEQFF. CDR3 sequence (DNA): TGCGCCAGCAGCTTGGTAAGCGGGACAGCTGACAATGAGCAGTTCTTC. Full variable domain (remainder filled in from reference TRBV5-1 and TRBJ2-1): KAGVTQTPRYLIKTRGQQVTLSCSPISGHRSVSWYQQTPGQGLQFLFEYFSETQRNKGNFPGRFSGRQFSNSRSEMNVSTLELGDSALYLCASSLVSGTADNEQFFGPGTRLTVL.